The 9 T cell receptor beta chains below were found in one sample sequenced in a study of cytomegalovirus exposure and HLA in healthy donors. It was with 60 Vbeta and 13 Jbeta primers that the PCR ran. TCRdb's copy holds only in-frame clones and misses some; the assay was immunoSEQ multiplex PCR. The sample carries some 200,000 clones, under 70% recorded once. Sequencing was done on a sample of PBMCs. The receptor set was obtained from a man between 40 and 49 years old in good health and CMV-seropositive.

The rearrangement uses TRBV27 and TRBJ2-7, with D possibly TRBD1 on 5 matching bases. The length of the CDR3 is 13 residues. V was trimmed by 6 bases and J by 3 bases, leaving 12 bases between them. CDR1 is MNHEY, CDR2 SMNVEV, per germline (reference sequence). The DNA for the CDR3 is TGTGCCAGCAGCGACAGCGTATACTACGAGCAGTACTTC. It translates to CASSDSVYYEQYF.

This chain uses TRBV6-5 with TRBJ2-1; perhaps TRBD2 as D (6 bases). This CDR3 has 12 amino acids. Deletions cut 11 bases from V and 8 bases from J, with 16 bases between. CDR1 and CDR2 (germline): MNHEY, SVGAGI. The DNA of the CDR3 is TGTGCCCGCCTGGGCGGGGTTCATGAGCAGTTCTTC. As protein: CARLGGVHEQFF.

V and J are TRBV13 and TRBJ2-5; a weak D match, TRBD1 (6 bases). Germline assignment: CDR1 PRHDT and CDR2 FYEKMQ (reference sequence). The CDR3 length is 14 residues. V dropped 0 bases and J dropped 6 bases, with 11 bases sitting between them. The CDR3 spells CASSLGQGKQTQYF. CDR3 DNA: TGTGCCAGCAGCTTAGGACAGGGAAAACAGACCCAGTACTTC.

The CDR3, as DNA: TGTGCCAGCAGCAAACCTGGACAGGGGAGCTCCTACGAGCAGTACTTC. Its protein is CASSKPGQGSSYEQYF. This chain joins TRBV21-1 and TRBJ2-7; the DNA was not used to check the table's D call, TRBD1. TRBV21-1 is a pseudogene locus. The CDR3 sequence is 16 residues long.

This clone was seen a few times. The chain combines TRBV7-9 with TRBJ2-3, with 14 bases fitting TRBD2. Germline trimming cut 7 bases from V and 5 bases from J; bases unmatched to any gene: 11. This CDR3 is 17 amino acids long. The V gene's germline CDR1 is SEHNR and CDR2 FQNEAQ (reference sequence). The CDR3 sequence: CASTPSGLAGVRDTQYF. CDR3 DNA sequence: TGTGCCAGCACACCTTCGGGACTAGCGGGGGTGAGAGATACGCAGTATTTT.

The chain carries TRBV11-1 and TRBJ1-6; no clear D gene. There are 14 residues in the CDR3. Trimming removed 5 bases at V and 7 bases at J, with 12 bases between. Looked up from germline, CDR1 is SGHAT and CDR2 is FQDESV (reference sequence). This CDR3 reads CASSHRESNSPLHF. DNA of the CDR3: TGTGCCAGCAGCCACCGAGAGTCAAATTCACCCCTCCACTTT.

The rearrangement uses TRBV4-2 and TRBJ2-7; 8 nucleotides line up with TRBD1. CDR3 length: 15 residues. V shed 5 bases, J shed 2 bases, and the junction held 8 bases outside the gene matches. Looked up from germline, CDR1 is LGHNA and CDR2 is YNFKEQ. DNA of the CDR3: TGTGCCAGCAGCACCACAACGGACAGGGCCTACGAGCAGTACTTC. It translates to CASSTTTDRAYEQYF.

There are a few counts of this clone. V gene TRBV10-3 combines with J gene TRBJ2-7; TRBD1 might be the D (6 bases). Germline loops: CDR1 ENHRY, CDR2 SYGVKD. CDR3 size: 13 residues. V gave up 3 bases and J gave up 4 bases, with 10 bases separating them. The CDR3 sequence is CAISDITGYEQYF. The CDR3 DNA is TGTGCCATCAGTGATATTACAGGGTACGAGCAGTACTTC.

The V and J genes are TRBV9 and TRBJ2-1, with TRBD2 identical over 12 bases. The CDR3 is made up of 18 amino acids. Trimming cost V 3 bases and J 6 bases; bases outside gene matches: 13. Germline V gives CDR1 SGDLS, CDR2 YYNGEE. The CDR3 DNA sequence: TGTGCCAGCAGCGCCGGACTAGCGGGGAACCCTAACCTCAATGAGCAGTTCTTC. Translating gives CASSAGLAGNPNLNEQFF.